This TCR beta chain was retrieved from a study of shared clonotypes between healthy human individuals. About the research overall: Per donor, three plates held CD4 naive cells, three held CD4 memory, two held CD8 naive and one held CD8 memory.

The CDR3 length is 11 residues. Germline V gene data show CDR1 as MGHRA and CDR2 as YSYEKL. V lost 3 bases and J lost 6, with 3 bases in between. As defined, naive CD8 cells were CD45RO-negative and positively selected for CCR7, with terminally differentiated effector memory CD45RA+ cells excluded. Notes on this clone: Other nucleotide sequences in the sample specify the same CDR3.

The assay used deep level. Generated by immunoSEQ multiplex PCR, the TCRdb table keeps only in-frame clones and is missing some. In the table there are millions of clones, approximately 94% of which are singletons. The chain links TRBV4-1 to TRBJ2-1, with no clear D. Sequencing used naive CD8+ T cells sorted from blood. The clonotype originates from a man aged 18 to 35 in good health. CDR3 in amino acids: CASSQGNEQFF. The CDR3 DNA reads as TGCGCCAGCAGCCAGGGCAATGAGCAGTTCTTC.